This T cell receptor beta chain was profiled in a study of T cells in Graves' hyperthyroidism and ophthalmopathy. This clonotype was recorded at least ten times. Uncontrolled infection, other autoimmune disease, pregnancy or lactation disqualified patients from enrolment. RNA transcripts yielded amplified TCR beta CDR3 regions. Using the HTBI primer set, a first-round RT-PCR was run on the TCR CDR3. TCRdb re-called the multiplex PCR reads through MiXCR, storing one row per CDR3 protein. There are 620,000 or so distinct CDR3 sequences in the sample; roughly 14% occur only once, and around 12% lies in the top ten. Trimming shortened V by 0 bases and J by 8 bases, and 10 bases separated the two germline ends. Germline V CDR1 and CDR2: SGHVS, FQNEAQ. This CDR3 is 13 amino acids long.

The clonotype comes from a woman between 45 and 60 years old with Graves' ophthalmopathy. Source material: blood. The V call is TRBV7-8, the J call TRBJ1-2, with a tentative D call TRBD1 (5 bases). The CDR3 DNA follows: TGTGCCAGCAGCTTAGCGGAGGGGTTCGGCTACACCTTC. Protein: CASSLAEGFGYTF.